The 22 T cell receptor beta chains in this list originate from one sample, sequenced in a study of T cell responses to AZD1222 COVID-19 vaccine. TCRdb's table, derived via immunoSEQ multiplex PCR, lists solely in-frame clones and lacks some. Of approximately 100,000 clones in the sample, roughly nine tenths are singletons; the top ten hold around 6.9%. The specimen was peripheral blood, collected on day 0 of AZD1222 vaccination. Receptors originate from an adult in good health.

The rearrangement joins TRBV7-2 to TRBJ1-4; the D gene is possibly TRBD1 (6 bases). Between the trimmed V and J ends, which lost 5 bases and 7 bases, there was a span of 14 bases. There are 14 residues in the CDR3. Germline V lookup: CDR1 SGHTA, CDR2 FQGNSA. CDR3 protein: CASSPGHASEKLFF. CDR3 DNA: TGTGCCAGCAGCCCGGGACACGCCAGTGAAAAACTGTTTTTT.

This chain uses TRBV6-5 with TRBJ1-2; the match to TRBD1 covers 9 bases. V trimming: 6 bases; J trimming: 8 bases; junction bases outside the gene matches: 4. The germline V gene encodes CDR1 MNHEY and CDR2 SVGAGI. This CDR3 comprises 12 residues. The CDR3 DNA sequence: TGTGCCAGCAGACAGGGGGCGGGAGGCTACACCTTC. It encodes CASRQGAGGYTF.

The rearrangement links TRBV2 to TRBJ2-3; 7 nucleotides line up with TRBD1. Germline V gene data show CDR1 as SNHLY and CDR2 as FYNNEI. This CDR3 contains 15 residues. The V and J ends lost 5 bases and 2 bases, in that order; junction bases with no gene match: 7. This CDR3 is CASSLGGAFTDTQYF. In nucleotides, the CDR3 is TGTGCCAGCAGTCTAGGGGGCGCCTTCACAGATACGCAGTATTTT.

The gene calls are TRBV19 and TRBJ2-1, with a tentative D call TRBD2 (6 bases). V was trimmed by 5 bases and J by 5 bases, leaving 16 bases between them. The CDR3 totals 15 residues. Per germline, CDR1 LNHDA and CDR2 SQIVND (reference sequence). The CDR3 reads CASSLSSAGNNEQFF. Written as DNA, the CDR3 is TGTGCCAGTAGTCTGTCATCGGCGGGGAACAATGAGCAGTTCTTC.

The genes are TRBV11-3 and TRBJ1-1, with 8 bases aligning to TRBD1. This CDR3 is built from 14 residues. CDR1 and CDR2 (germline): SGHNT, YENEEA. The ends lost 4 bases at V and 2 bases at J; junction bases unmatched: 3. CDR3 DNA: TGTGCCAGCAGCTGGGGGACAGGCAACACTGAAGCTTTCTTT. Translated: CASSWGTGNTEAFF.

This clone was observed once. V usage is TRBV5-6 and J usage is TRBJ2-5; D possibly corresponds to TRBD1 (6 bases). CDR1 is SGHDT, CDR2 YYEEEE, per germline. The CDR3 has 13 amino acids. The V end was cut by 9 bases, the J end by 5 bases, with 17 bases between. For the CDR3, the DNA is TGTGCCACCACGTTCGCAGGGGCGGAGACCCAGTACTTC. Amino acids: CATTFAGAETQYF.

The chain is built from TRBV28 and TRBJ1-5, with D possibly matching TRBD1 (5 bases). The CDR3 is made up of 15 amino acids. V was pared by 1 base and J by 1 base, with 8 bases between. Germline CDR1 reads MDHEN; CDR2 reads SYDVKM. CDR3 loop: CASSLFQGSNQPQHF. The CDR3 nucleotides read TGTGCCAGCAGTTTATTTCAGGGAAGCAATCAGCCCCAGCATTTT.

This rearrangement joins TRBV5-4 to TRBJ1-1, with D perhaps TRBD1 (5 bases). Germline assignment: CDR1 SGHNT and CDR2 YYREEE (reference sequence). Trimming shortened V by 4 bases and J by 5 bases, and 21 bases separated the two germline ends. CDR3 length equals 16 residues. As DNA, the CDR3 is TGTGCCAGCAGCCCCAATACCCGGGGCCCGGGGACTGAAGCTTTCTTT. It translates to CASSPNTRGPGTEAFF.

The rearrangement joins TRBV27 to TRBJ2-5; 8 bases line up with TRBD2. J gave up 2 bases and V 2 bases, and 10 bases lay outside the gene matches. Germline V gives CDR1 MNHEY, CDR2 SMNVEV (reference sequence). The CDR3 extends over 17 amino acids. The CDR3 region is CASSLTPSGFIQETQYF. The CDR3 DNA reads as TGTGCCAGCAGTTTAACGCCTAGCGGGTTCATTCAAGAGACCCAGTACTTC.

The chain combines TRBV5-1 with TRBJ2-4, with D tentatively TRBD1 or TRBD2 (6 bases each). V dropped 4 bases and J dropped 1 base, with 18 bases sitting between them. Germline V gene lookup returns CDR1 SGHRS and CDR2 YFSETQ. The CDR3 extends over 17 amino acids. Here the CDR3 reads CASSPRGGGGAKNIQYF. DNA of the CDR3: TGCGCCAGCAGCCCCCGGGGTGGAGGGGGTGCCAAAAACATTCAGTACTTC.

The CDR3 nucleotides are TGTGCCACCGGGCTCACATTCGGAAGGAGTGAAAAACTGTTTTTT. It yields the protein CATGLTFGRSEKLFF. This sequence joins TRBV24-1 and TRBJ1-4; no firm D call. V was cut by 9 bases and J by 7 bases, with 20 bases left in between. The CDR3 contains 15 residues. Per the germline V gene, CDR1 is KGHDR and CDR2 is SFDVKD.

The chain couples TRBV19 to TRBJ1-4, with D hard to call. The CDR3 consists of 15 residues. Trimming removed 2 bases from V and 7 bases from J, with 14 bases in between. Germline assignment: CDR1 LNHDA and CDR2 SQIVND (reference sequence). The CDR3 loop is CASSIYWGRSEKLFF. The CDR3 nucleotides are TGTGCCAGTAGTATATATTGGGGAAGGAGTGAAAAACTGTTTTTT.

As for this clone: Other DNA sequences of this sample code for an identical CDR3. The J gene is TRBJ2-1, the V gene TRBV30; possible D gene TRBD2, 5 bases. CDR1 and CDR2 from the germline V gene are GTSNPN and SVGIG (reference sequence). V was clipped by 0 bases and J by 7 bases, with 7 bases between them. The CDR3 runs 12 residues. The CDR3 protein is CAWSVRGNEQFF. CDR3 sequence (DNA): TGTGCCTGGAGTGTACGAGGGAATGAGCAGTTCTTC.

The chain has TRBV28 and TRBJ2-2, with TRBD2 as a possible D gene (6 bases). There are 15 residues in the CDR3. Deletions cut 7 bases from V and 0 bases from J, with 12 bases between. CDR1 and CDR2 from the germline V gene are MDHEN and SYDVKM. The CDR3 bases are TGTGCCAGCACCTCTGGAGGGGCGAACACCGGGGAGCTGTTTTTT. It specifies CASTSGGANTGELFF.

The rearrangement links TRBV11-2 to TRBJ2-7, with D perhaps matching TRBD1 or TRBD2 (5 bases each). Trimming pared 3 bases from V and 5 bases from J, leaving 8 bases between. Germline CDR1 SGHAT, CDR2 FQNNGV. This CDR3 comprises 12 residues. In DNA, the CDR3 is TGTGCCAGCAGCTTCGGGACGAACGAGCAGTACTTC. It codes for CASSFGTNEQYF.

The V call is TRBV2, the J call TRBJ2-3, with 7 bases fitting TRBD2. From germline, CDR1 is SNHLY and CDR2 FYNNEI. The CDR3 sequence is 15 residues long. With V trimmed by 6 bases and J by 4 bases, 10 bases remained unmatched. CDR3 loop: CASRVGRERPDTQYF. In DNA form, the CDR3 reads TGTGCCAGCAGGGTAGGGCGGGAGAGGCCAGATACGCAGTATTTT.

This sequence joins TRBV7-8 and TRBJ1-2, with 10 nucleotides matching TRBD1. CDR1 and CDR2 from the germline V gene are SGHVS and FQNEAQ. This CDR3 spans 15 amino acids. J was trimmed by 4 bases and V by 1 base; bases with no gene match: 3. The CDR3 nucleotides read TGTGCCAGCAGCTTAGGGACAGGGGGTGTCTATGGCTACACCTTC. Its protein is CASSLGTGGVYGYTF.

The CDR3 sequence is CASSIRLAGAEETQYF. In DNA, the CDR3 is TGTGCCAGTAGTATTCGCCTAGCGGGAGCCGAAGAGACCCAGTACTTC. The chain has TRBV19 and TRBJ2-5, with 10 nucleotides matching TRBD2. Trimming took 3 bases from V and 3 from J; bases not matched to a gene: 7. The CDR3 has 16 residues. Germline assignment: CDR1 LNHDA and CDR2 SQIVND (reference sequence).

This chain links TRBV6-2 or TRBV6-3 with TRBJ1-3, with D possibly being TRBD1 (5 bases). This CDR3 spans 17 amino acids. CDR1 and CDR2 from the germline V gene are MNHEY and SVGEGT. V gave up 0 bases and J gave up 4 bases, with 16 bases separating them. The DNA for the CDR3 is TGTGCCAGCAGTTACTCGGCTCCAGGGTTGCAGGGAAACACCATATATTTT. Amino acids: CASSYSAPGLQGNTIYF.

This chain connects TRBV12-3 or TRBV12-4 to TRBJ1-2; no definite D call. V was clipped by 1 base and J by 6 bases, with 9 bases between them. This CDR3 contains 13 residues. The CDR3 region is CASSLGAPNGYTF. The CDR3 nucleotides read TGTGCCAGCAGTTTAGGGGCCCCTAATGGCTACACCTTC.

This sequence joins TRBV19 and TRBJ2-7; TRBD1 might be the D (6 bases). There are 14 residues in the CDR3. The germline V gene has CDR1 LNHDA and CDR2 SQIVND (reference sequence). The V gene lost 5 bases and the J gene lost 1 base, with 12 bases spanning the gap. DNA of the CDR3: TGTGCCAGTAGTTTGCCAGGGGCGTCCTACGAGCAGTACTTC. Protein: CASSLPGASYEQYF.

The chain combines TRBV7-9 with TRBJ1-2; TRBD1 matches at 7 bases. V trimming: 2 bases; J trimming: 3 bases; junction bases outside the gene matches: 9. The CDR3 totals 16 residues. The germline V gene encodes CDR1 SEHNR and CDR2 FQNEAQ (reference sequence). CDR3 nucleotide sequence: TGTGCCAGCAGCTTACCCAGGCCCACAGGGGACTATGGCTACACCTTC. The encoded protein is CASSLPRPTGDYGYTF.